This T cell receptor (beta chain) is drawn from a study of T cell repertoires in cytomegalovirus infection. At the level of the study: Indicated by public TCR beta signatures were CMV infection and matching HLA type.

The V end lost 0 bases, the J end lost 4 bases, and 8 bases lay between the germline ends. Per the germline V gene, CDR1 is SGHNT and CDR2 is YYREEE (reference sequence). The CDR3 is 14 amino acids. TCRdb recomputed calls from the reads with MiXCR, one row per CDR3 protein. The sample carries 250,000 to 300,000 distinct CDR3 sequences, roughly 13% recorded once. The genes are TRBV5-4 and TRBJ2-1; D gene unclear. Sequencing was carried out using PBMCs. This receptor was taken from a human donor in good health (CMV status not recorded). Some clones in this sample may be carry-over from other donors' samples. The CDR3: CASSLETQYNEQFF. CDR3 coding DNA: TGTGCCAGCAGCTTGGAGACTCAATACAATGAGCAGTTCTTC.